This TCR beta chain is from a study of radiation and T cells in renal cell carcinoma. Details on this clone: What it binds is not known.

Overall study results and limits: In blood, top tumor clones expanded by 2 weeks, shrinking by 4. Pretreatment tumor biopsies were lacking, so baseline clonotypes are unknown.

Method: immunoSEQ multiplex PCR; TCRdb's copy keeps in-frame clones and lacks some. The data contain roughly 45,000 clones, 70% to 85% of them singletons. Germline V gives CDR1 WSHSY, CDR2 SAAADI. V trimming: 5 bases; J trimming: 6 bases; junction bases outside the gene matches: 13. This CDR3 region has 16 residues. Time point indicated: blood 4 weeks post-SBRT, at nephrectomy. Indicated treatment: 15 Gy SBRT to primary tumor, nephrectomy 4 weeks later. Nephrectomy followed 15 Gy stereotactic body radiation by 4 weeks. Serial blood draws occurred at baseline and 2 and 4 weeks post-SBRT. J is TRBJ2-3 and V is TRBV10-2; TRBD2 matches at 8 bases. This sequence originates from a woman between 65 and 79 years old with renal cell carcinoma. The source material was blood, sampled from a patient whose treatment included radiotherapy and nephrectomy. The CDR3 bases are TGCGCCAGCAGTCCCTCGGGGAGCGGGGGAGGGGATACGCAGTATTTT. It encodes CASSPSGSGGGDTQYF.